The 3 T cell receptor beta chains presented below share a single source sample, sequenced in a study of cytomegalovirus exposure and HLA in healthy donors. The PCR used 60 Vbeta and 13 Jbeta primers. Assay used: immunoSEQ multiplex PCR; TCRdb lists only in-frame clones, some missing. The data contain 150,000 to 200,000 clones, around four fifths of them seen just once; the ten biggest clones take up roughly 1.2%. The sample comprised PBMCs. The source is a woman aged 45-65 years in good health and CMV-seronegative.

This chain connects TRBV18 to TRBJ2-1, with D maybe TRBD2 (5 bases). The CDR3 covers 11 residues. V was cut by 4 bases and J by 8 bases, with 6 bases left in between. Germline V gene data show CDR1 as KGHSH and CDR2 as LQKENI. Written as DNA, the CDR3 is TGTGCCAGCTCACAGAGGGATGAGCAGTTCTTC. It encodes CASSQRDEQFF.

A single count supports this clone. V and J are TRBV28 and TRBJ2-7; a possible D gene is TRBD1 (6 bases). CDR3 length: 15 amino acids. The V gene lost 5 bases and the J gene lost 3 bases, with 17 bases spanning the gap. Germline lookup yields CDR1 MDHEN and CDR2 SYDVKM. CDR3 in DNA: TGTGCCAGCAGTCCCCCGACAGGAACCTACTACGAGCAGTACTTC. Encoded protein: CASSPPTGTYYEQYF.

The chain joins TRBV30 to TRBJ2-7; D remains unclear. V dropped 0 bases and J dropped 3 bases, with 6 bases sitting between them. The CDR3 loop spans 12 amino acids. CDR1 GTSNPN and CDR2 SVGIG come from the germline V gene (reference sequence). This CDR3 is CAWSVSLYEQYF. The CDR3 region has the DNA TGTGCCTGGAGTGTATCCCTCTACGAGCAGTACTTC.